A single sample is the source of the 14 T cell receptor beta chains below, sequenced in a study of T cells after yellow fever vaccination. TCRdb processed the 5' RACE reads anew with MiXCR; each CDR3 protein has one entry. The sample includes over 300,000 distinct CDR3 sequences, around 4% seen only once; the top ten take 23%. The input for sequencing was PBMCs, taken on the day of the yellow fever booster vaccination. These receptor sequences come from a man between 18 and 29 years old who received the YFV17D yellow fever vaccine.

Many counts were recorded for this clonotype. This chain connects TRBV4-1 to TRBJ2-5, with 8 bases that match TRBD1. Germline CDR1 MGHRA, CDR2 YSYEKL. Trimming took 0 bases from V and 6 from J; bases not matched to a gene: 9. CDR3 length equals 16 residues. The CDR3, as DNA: TGCGCCAGCAGCCAAGAGGCAGGGGGCGGTGAACAGACCCAGTACTTC. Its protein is CASSQEAGGGEQTQYF.

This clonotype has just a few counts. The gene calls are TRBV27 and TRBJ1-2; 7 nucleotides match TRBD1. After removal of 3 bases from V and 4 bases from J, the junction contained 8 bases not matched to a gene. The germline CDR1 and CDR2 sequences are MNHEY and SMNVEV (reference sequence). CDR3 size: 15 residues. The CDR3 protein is CASSFGQAGTYGYTF. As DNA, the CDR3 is TGTGCCAGCAGTTTTGGACAGGCGGGGACCTATGGCTACACCTTC.

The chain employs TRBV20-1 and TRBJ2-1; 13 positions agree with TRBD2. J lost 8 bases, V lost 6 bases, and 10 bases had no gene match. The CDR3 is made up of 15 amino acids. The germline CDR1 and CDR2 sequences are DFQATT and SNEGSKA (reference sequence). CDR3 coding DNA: TGCAGTGCGTCGGGACTAGCGGGGTCGAGGGATGAGCAGTTCTTC. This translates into CSASGLAGSRDEQFF.

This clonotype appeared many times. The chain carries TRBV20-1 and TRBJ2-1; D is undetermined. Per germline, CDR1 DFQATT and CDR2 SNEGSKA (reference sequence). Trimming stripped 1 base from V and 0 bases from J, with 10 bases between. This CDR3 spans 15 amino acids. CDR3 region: CSARGPDLSYNEQFF. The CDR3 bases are TGCAGTGCTAGAGGTCCTGACCTCTCCTACAATGAGCAGTTCTTC.

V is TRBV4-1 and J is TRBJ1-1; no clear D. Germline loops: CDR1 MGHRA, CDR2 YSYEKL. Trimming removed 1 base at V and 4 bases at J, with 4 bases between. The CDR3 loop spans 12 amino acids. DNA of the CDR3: TGCGCCAGCAGCCAAGGGGCCACTGAAGCTTTCTTT. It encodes CASSQGATEAFF.

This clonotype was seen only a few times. The CDR3 sequence is CASGTGVYEQYV. In nucleotides, the CDR3 is TGTGCCAGCGGGACAGGGGTGTACGAGCAGTACGTC. The V gene is TRBV6-1, the J gene TRBJ2-7, with 10 bases identical to TRBD1. V lost 8 bases to trimming and J lost 4 bases; unmatched junction nucleotides: 2. CDR3 size: 12 residues. Germline CDR1 MNHNS, CDR2 SASEGT.

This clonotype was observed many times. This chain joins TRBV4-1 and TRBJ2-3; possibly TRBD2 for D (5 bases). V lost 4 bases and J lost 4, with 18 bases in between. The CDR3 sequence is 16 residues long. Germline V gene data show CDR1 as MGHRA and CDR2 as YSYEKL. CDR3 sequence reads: CASSPDPAAGADTQYF. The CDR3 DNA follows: TGCGCCAGCAGCCCCGACCCGGCGGCCGGGGCAGATACGCAGTATTTT.

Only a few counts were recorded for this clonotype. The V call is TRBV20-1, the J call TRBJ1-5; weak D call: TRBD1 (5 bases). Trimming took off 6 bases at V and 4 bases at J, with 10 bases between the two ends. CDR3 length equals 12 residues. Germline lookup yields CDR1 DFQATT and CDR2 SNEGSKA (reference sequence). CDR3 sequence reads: CSALGGNQPQHF. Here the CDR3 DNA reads TGCAGTGCCCTTGGGGGTAATCAGCCCCAGCATTTT.

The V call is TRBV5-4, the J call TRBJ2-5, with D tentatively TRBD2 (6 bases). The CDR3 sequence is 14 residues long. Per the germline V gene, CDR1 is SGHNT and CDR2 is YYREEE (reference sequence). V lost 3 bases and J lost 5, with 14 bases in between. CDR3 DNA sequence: TGTGCCAGCAGCTGGTGGTCGGGGGAGGAGACCCAGTACTTC. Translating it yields CASSWWSGEETQYF.

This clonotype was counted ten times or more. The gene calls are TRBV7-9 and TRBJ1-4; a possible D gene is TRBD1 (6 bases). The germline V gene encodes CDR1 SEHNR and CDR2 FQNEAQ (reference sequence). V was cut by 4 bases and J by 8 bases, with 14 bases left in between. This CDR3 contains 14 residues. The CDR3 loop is CASSSDSRREKLFF. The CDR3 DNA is TGTGCCAGCAGCTCGGACAGCCGGAGAGAAAAACTGTTTTTT.

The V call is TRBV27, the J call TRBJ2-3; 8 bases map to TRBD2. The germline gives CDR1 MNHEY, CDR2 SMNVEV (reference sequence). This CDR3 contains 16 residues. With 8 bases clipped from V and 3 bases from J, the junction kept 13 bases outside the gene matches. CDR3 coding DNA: TGTGCCAGCTGGCCCCGGAGGCGGGGGGTTACAGATACGCAGTATTTT. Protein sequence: CASWPRRRGVTDTQYF.

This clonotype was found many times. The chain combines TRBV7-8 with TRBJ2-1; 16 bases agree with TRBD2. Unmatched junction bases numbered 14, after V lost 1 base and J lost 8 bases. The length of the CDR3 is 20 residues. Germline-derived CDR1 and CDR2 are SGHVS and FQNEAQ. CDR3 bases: TGTGCCAGCAGCTTAGTAATCCCGGGACTAGCGGGGGGGCTAGGGCATGAGCAGTTCTTC. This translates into CASSLVIPGLAGGLGHEQFF.

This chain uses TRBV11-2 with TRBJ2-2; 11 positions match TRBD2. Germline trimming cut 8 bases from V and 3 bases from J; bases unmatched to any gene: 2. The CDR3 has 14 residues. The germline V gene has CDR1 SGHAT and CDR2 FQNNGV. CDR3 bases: TGTGCCAGCGGGACTAGCGGTTACACCGGGGAGCTGTTTTTT. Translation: CASGTSGYTGELFF.

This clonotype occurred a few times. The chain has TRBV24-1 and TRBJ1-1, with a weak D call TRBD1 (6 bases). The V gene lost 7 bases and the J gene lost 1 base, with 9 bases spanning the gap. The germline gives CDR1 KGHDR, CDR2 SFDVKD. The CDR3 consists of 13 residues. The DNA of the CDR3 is TGTGCCACCAGCAACAGGGCGAACACTGAAGCTTTCTTT. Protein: CATSNRANTEAFF.